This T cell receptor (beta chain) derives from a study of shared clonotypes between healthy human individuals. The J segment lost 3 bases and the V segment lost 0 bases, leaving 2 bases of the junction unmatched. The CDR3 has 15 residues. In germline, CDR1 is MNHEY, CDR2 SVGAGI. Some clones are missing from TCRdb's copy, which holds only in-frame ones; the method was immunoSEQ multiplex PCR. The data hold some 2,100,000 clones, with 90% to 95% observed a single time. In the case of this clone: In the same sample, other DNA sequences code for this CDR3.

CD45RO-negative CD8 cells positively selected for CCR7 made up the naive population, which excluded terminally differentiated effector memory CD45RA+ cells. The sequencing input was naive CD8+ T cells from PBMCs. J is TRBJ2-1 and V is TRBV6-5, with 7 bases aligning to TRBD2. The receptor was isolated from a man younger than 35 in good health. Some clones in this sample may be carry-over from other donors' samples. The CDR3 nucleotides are TGTGCCAGCAGTTACTCGGCGGGAGTCTACAATGAGCAGTTCTTC. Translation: CASSYSAGVYNEQFF.